The T cell receptor beta chain under discussion was sequenced for a study of T cell responses to AZD1222 COVID-19 vaccine. General study results and limits: Clonal diversity was possibly underestimated, and the donors were mostly white British, with more females.

Method: immunoSEQ multiplex PCR; TCRdb's copy keeps in-frame clones and lacks some. Found here are 120,000 or so clones, about 90% of them singletons; the top ten hold 1.1%. This CDR3 comprises 13 residues. Looked up from germline, CDR1 is ENHRY and CDR2 is SYGVKD. V was clipped by 5 bases and J by 8 bases, with 15 bases between them. As to this clone: Antigen unknown.

Material: peripheral blood, obtained on day 0 of AZD1222 vaccination. The sequence derives from an adult in good health. The chain links TRBV10-3 to TRBJ1-1; TRBD1 might be the D (5 bases). CDR3 DNA sequence: TGTGCCATCAGTACCCAGGGAGGTACAGAAGCTTTCTTT. This sequence encodes CAISTQGGTEAFF.